The source of this T cell receptor beta chain is a study of blood T cell repertoires in COVID-19. Study in general: Sources were T cells, B-cell-depleted T cells, or PBMCs; the material itself was cDNA or gDNA.

In the source study's methods: Reference gene primer amplification gave estimated nucleated cell counts. Clones were read by immunoSEQ multiplex PCR, and TCRdb kept only the in-frame ones, dropping some. V, J and clone size derive from that table, while D and trimming were established from the DNA sequence. Found here are approximately 300,000 clones, 88% of them singletons; the top ten hold approximately 4%. This TCR was recovered from a woman in her forties or fifties with active or convalescent COVID-19. Sequencing was carried out using peripheral blood.

The CDR3 sequence is CASSFSRGWGETQYF. The CDR3 DNA follows: TGTGCCAGCAGCTTCAGTAGGGGATGGGGAGAGACCCAGTACTTC. J is TRBJ2-5 and V is TRBV13; TRBD1 is a possible D gene (5 bases). The CDR3 covers 15 residues. V was clipped by 3 bases and J by 4 bases, with 15 bases between them. Germline assignment: CDR1 PRHDT and CDR2 FYEKMQ (reference sequence).